The rows below give T cell receptor beta chains drawn from one sample of a study of blood T cell repertoires in COVID-19. Sequencing was performed with immunoSEQ multiplex PCR; in TCRdb, only in-frame clones are kept and a portion is missing. The sample has more than 300,000 clones, more than 75% seen once. Sequencing was carried out using PBMCs or T cells enriched from blood (not recorded which). These receptors all come from a woman in her late teens or twenties who had recovered from COVID-19. Both conserved end residues are part of each CDR3. Fields, in order: clone size, J gene, D gene, V gene, CDR3 DNA, CDR3 protein. A D gene is named only where the DNA matches it firmly. Clone size is not always given. Where it is, it says once, few, many or a class for expanded clones.

clone_size: -; j_call: TRBJ2-7; d_call: -; v_call: TRBV5-1; cdr3_nt: TGCGCCAGCAGCGGCCGGACTAACTACGAGCAGTACTTC; cdr3_aa: CASSGRTNYEQYF
clone_size: -; j_call: TRBJ1-1; d_call: -; v_call: TRBV3-1/TRBV3-2; cdr3_nt: TGTGCCAGCAGCCAATTGCGCAAGTCTGAAGCTTTCTTT; cdr3_aa: CASSQLRKSEAFF
clone_size: -; j_call: TRBJ2-7; d_call: TRBD2; v_call: TRBV6-5; cdr3_nt: TGTGCCAGCAGCCGCTCTACTAGCGGCAATTACGAGCAGTACTTC; cdr3_aa: CASSRSTSGNYEQYF
clone_size: many; j_call: TRBJ2-6; d_call: TRBD1; v_call: TRBV4-3; cdr3_nt: TGCGCCAGCAGCCACTGGACAGGCGCTGCTGGGGCCAACGTCCTGACTTTC; cdr3_aa: CASSHWTGAAGANVLTF
clone_size: -; j_call: TRBJ1-4; d_call: TRBD1; v_call: TRBV4-2; cdr3_nt: TGTGCCAGCAGCCCGGGACAGGGGGCAAGAACTAATGAAAAACTGTTTTTT; cdr3_aa: CASSPGQGARTNEKLFF
clone_size: -; j_call: TRBJ2-3; d_call: TRBD2; v_call: TRBV9; cdr3_nt: TGTGCCAGCAGCGTATGGGCGGGGGACACAGATACGCAGTATTTT; cdr3_aa: CASSVWAGDTDTQYF
clone_size: once; j_call: TRBJ2-7; d_call: TRBD1; v_call: TRBV14; cdr3_nt: TGTGCCAGCAGCCAAGTAGGGGGCGGCGAGCAGTACTTC; cdr3_aa: CASSQVGGGEQYF
clone_size: -; j_call: TRBJ2-2; d_call: TRBD2; v_call: TRBV24-1; cdr3_nt: TGTGCCACCAGTGATTCCGGGGGACTAGCTGGCACCGGGGAGCTGTTTTTT; cdr3_aa: CATSDSGGLAGTGELFF
clone_size: -; j_call: TRBJ1-2; d_call: -; v_call: TRBV12-3/TRBV12-4; cdr3_nt: TGTGCCAGCAGTTTAGCCGCAGTCTATGGCTACACCTTC; cdr3_aa: CASSLAAVYGYTF
clone_size: -; j_call: TRBJ2-1; d_call: -; v_call: TRBV13; cdr3_nt: TGTGCCAGCAGCTTAGGAACCCCCCAGGGCAATGAGCAGTTCTTC; cdr3_aa: CASSLGTPQGNEQFF
clone_size: -; j_call: TRBJ2-7; d_call: TRBD1; v_call: TRBV14; cdr3_nt: TGTGCCAGCAGTCGTGAGGGGACAGGGAGCTCCTACGAGCAGTACTTC; cdr3_aa: CASSREGTGSSYEQYF
clone_size: -; j_call: TRBJ2-1; d_call: -; v_call: TRBV6-2/TRBV6-3; cdr3_nt: TGTGCCAGCAGTTACCCCCGGGCAGGGGAGCAGTTCTTC; cdr3_aa: CASSYPRAGEQFF
clone_size: once; j_call: TRBJ1-1; d_call: TRBD1; v_call: TRBV7-8; cdr3_nt: TGTGCCAGCAGCCGGATGGGACAGACCAACACTGAAGCTTTCTTT; cdr3_aa: CASSRMGQTNTEAFF
clone_size: -; j_call: TRBJ2-5; d_call: TRBD1; v_call: TRBV7-9; cdr3_nt: TGTGCCAGCAGCCCCCCGGGACAGGAGAAAAAAGAGACCCAGTACTTC; cdr3_aa: CASSPPGQEKKETQYF
clone_size: -; j_call: TRBJ1-1; d_call: -; v_call: TRBV5-4; cdr3_nt: TGTGCCAGCAGCTTAGGGGGTGGGAACACTGAAGCTTTCTTT; cdr3_aa: CASSLGGGNTEAFF